This T cell receptor beta chain was captured by sequencing in a study of T cells in Graves' hyperthyroidism and ophthalmopathy. Overall study results and limits: Ophthalmopathy was told apart from stable hyperthyroidism by a 13 V-J model.

TCR beta CDR3 regions were amplified from RNA transcripts. HTBI primers were employed in a first-round RT-PCR of the TCR CDR3. MiXCR, run by TCRdb on the multiplex PCR reads, gives a single entry per CDR3 protein. The sample gives a few hundred thousand distinct CDR3 sequences, about a sixth of which show up once; 2.5% to 4% is in the top ten. Enrolled ophthalmopathy patients presented with a Clinical Activity Score of at least 3, a NOSPECS grade of at least 4, and disease duration under 3 months. Patients having uncontrolled infection, another autoimmune disease, pregnancy or lactation were not included. This clonotype was counted many times. What it binds is unknown. The CDR3 length is 14 residues. Germline V gene lookup returns CDR1 LGHDT and CDR2 YNNKEL (reference sequence). Trimming stripped 0 bases from V and 2 bases from J, with 7 bases between.

This receptor was taken from a woman aged 40 to 55 with Graves' ophthalmopathy. V usage is TRBV3-1 and J usage is TRBJ2-5; D uncertain. Sequenced: blood. The CDR3 sequence: CASSQDGLQETQYF. In DNA form, the CDR3 reads TGTGCCAGCAGCCAAGATGGTCTACAAGAGACCCAGTACTTC.